The TCR beta chain described here comes from a study of blood T cell repertoires in COVID-19. Study in general: Some COVID-19 samples were acute and others convalescent; all came from the United States, Italy and Spain.

Sequencing was performed with immunoSEQ multiplex PCR; in TCRdb, only in-frame clones are kept and a portion is missing. The sample lists just over 150,000 clones, more than 85% occurring once. The CDR3 consists of 14 residues. The V gene lost 6 bases and the J gene lost 0 bases, with 9 bases spanning the gap. The V gene's germline CDR1 is LNHDA and CDR2 SQIVND (reference sequence). This chain connects TRBV19 to TRBJ2-1, with D possibly matching TRBD2 (6 bases). The sequenced material came from peripheral blood. This receptor was taken from a woman aged 70-85 years with acute or convalescent COVID-19. The DNA for the CDR3 is TGTGCCAGTAGACGGAGGGGCTCCTACAATGAGCAGTTCTTC. Its protein product is CASRRRGSYNEQFF.